The table lists the clone carrying this TCR beta chain with many counts. Its target is unknown. The sequence runs out 3 residues before the end of the CDR3; the remainder is reconstructed from the germline J gene. The CDR3 has 14 amino acids. Trimming took 2 bases from V and 8 from J; bases not matched to a gene: 4. The germline gives CDR1 KGHSH, CDR2 LQKENI. Assay used: immunoSEQ multiplex PCR; TCRdb lists only in-frame clones, some missing. The sample shows about 39,000 clones, none of them appearing just once. This sample was taken from a study of T cell clonality in common variable immunodeficiency. General study results and limits: Shared TCRbeta clones were fewer between CVID subjects than controls. Links between repertoire features and CVID complications were heterogeneity-limited.

Caucasian heritage predominated among both patients and controls. Heparinized whole blood, roughly 4.5 to 9 ml, came from each donor. The gene calls are TRBV18 and TRBJ2-1; 9 positions agree with TRBD2. This TCR was recovered from a person aged 18 to 75 in good health. The sequenced sample consisted of peripheral blood mononuclear cells. The sequenced CDR3 bases are TGTGCCAGCTCACCAAGAATAGCGGGAGATGAG. Encoded protein: CASSPRIAGDE. The whole CDR3 region reads CASSPRIAGDEQFF. Drawing the rest from reference TRBV18 and TRBJ2-1, the complete variable domain is NAGVMQNPRHLVRRRGQEARLRCSPMKGHSHVYWYRQLPEEGLKFMVYLQKENIIDESGMPKERFSAEFPKEGPSILRIQQVVRGDSAAYFCASSPRIAGDEQFFGPGTRLTVL.